This T cell receptor (beta chain) was identified in a study of PD-1 blockade in classical Hodgkin lymphoma. Overall study results and limits: Healthy donors reportedly exceeded newly diagnosed patients in baseline TCR diversity.

Method: immunoSEQ multiplex PCR; TCRdb's copy keeps in-frame clones and lacks some. The table lists about 30,000 clones, approximately 93% of them singletons. This CDR3 comprises 15 residues. Germline lookup yields CDR1 LGHNA and CDR2 YSLEER. Between the trimmed V and J ends, which lost 0 bases and 5 bases, there was a span of 11 bases. Time point here: newly diagnosed, previously untreated cHL patient sample. Newly diagnosed, untreated classical Hodgkin lymphoma PBMCs provided comparison. In this sample, this clone turned up once. Antigen: not known. This sequence was found in a human donor with classical Hodgkin lymphoma. The chain joins TRBV4-3 to TRBJ1-5; TRBD1 is a possible D gene (5 bases). Specimen: peripheral blood mononuclear cells (PBMCs). CDR3: CASSQEPGRDQPQHF. The CDR3, as DNA: TGCGCCAGCAGCCAAGAGCCAGGGAGAGATCAGCCCCAGCATTTT.